At least ten counts were recorded for the clone carrying this T cell receptor beta chain. Antigen specificity is unknown. This CDR3 comprises 13 residues. Germline CDR1 and CDR2: SEHNR and FQNEAQ (reference sequence). Trimming left V 4 bases short and J 5 bases short, with 11 bases between. The data originate from a study of blood T cells in healthy people across ages. General observations from the study: Age brought a roughly linear fall in TCR beta diversity measured per million T cells. Long-lived donors had more naive CD4+ cells and higher diversity than aged donors.

Combining a sample-barcoded 5' primer with a J-beta primer mix, a second PCR ran for roughly 7 to 11 cycles. TCRdb re-called the 5' RACE reads with MiXCR, one entry per CDR3 protein. The sample holds about 320,000 distinct CDR3 sequences; roughly 26% are singletons and the top ten take over 25%. The chain combines TRBV7-9 with TRBJ2-5; maybe TRBD1 (7 bases). The receptor's source is a woman aged 70-85 years in good health. The sample consisted of blood. For the CDR3, the DNA is TGTGCCAGCAGCTCGACAGGGAGGGAGACCCAGTACTTC. This sequence encodes CASSSTGRETQYF.